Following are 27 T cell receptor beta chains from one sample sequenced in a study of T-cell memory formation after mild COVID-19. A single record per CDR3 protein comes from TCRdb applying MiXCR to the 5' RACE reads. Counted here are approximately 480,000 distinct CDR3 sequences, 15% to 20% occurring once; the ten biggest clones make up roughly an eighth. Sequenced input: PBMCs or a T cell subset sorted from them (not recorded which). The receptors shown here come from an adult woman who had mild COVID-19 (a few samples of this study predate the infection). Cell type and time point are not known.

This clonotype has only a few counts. CDR3 loop: CASSYGGASDTQYF. The CDR3 DNA is TGTGCCAGCAGTTACGGAGGTGCTTCCGATACGCAGTATTTT. The chain combines TRBV6-2 or TRBV6-3 with TRBJ2-3, with a weak D call TRBD2 (5 bases). Deletions cut 2 bases from V and 6 bases from J, with 12 bases between. The CDR3 contains 14 residues. Per the germline V gene, CDR1 is MNHEY and CDR2 is SVGEGT.

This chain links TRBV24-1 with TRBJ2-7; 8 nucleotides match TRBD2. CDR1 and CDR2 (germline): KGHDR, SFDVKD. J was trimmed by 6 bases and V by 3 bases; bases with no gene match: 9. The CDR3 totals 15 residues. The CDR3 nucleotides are TGTGCCACCAGTGATAGCCGAGCGGGGGCCCTCGAGCAGTACTTC. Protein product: CATSDSRAGALEQYF.

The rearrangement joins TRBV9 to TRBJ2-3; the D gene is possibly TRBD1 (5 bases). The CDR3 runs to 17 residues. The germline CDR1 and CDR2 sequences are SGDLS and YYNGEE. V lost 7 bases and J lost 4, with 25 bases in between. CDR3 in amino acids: CASAPGGAIEAADTQYF. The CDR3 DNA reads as TGTGCCAGCGCCCCGGGTGGGGCCATTGAAGCTGCAGATACGCAGTATTTT.

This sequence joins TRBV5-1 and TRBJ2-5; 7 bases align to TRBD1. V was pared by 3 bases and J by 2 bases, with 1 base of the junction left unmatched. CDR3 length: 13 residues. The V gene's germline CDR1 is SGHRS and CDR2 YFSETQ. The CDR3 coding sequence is TGCGCCAGCAGCTGGGACAGACAAGAGACCCAGTACTTC. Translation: CASSWDRQETQYF.

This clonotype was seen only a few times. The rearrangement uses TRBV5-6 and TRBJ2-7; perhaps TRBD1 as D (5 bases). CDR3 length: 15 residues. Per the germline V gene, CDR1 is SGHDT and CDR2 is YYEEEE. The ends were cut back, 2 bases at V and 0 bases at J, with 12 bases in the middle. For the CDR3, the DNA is TGTGCCAGCAGCTTAACAGGAACTGCCTCCTACGAGCAGTACTTC. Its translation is CASSLTGTASYEQYF.

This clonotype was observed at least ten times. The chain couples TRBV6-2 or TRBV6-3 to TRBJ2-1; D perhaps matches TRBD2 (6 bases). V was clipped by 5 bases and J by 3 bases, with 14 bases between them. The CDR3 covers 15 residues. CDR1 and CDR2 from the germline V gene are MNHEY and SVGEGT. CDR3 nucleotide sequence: TGTGCCAGCAGTCTAGGCGGGACGCTCTACAATGAGCAGTTCTTC. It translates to CASSLGGTLYNEQFF.

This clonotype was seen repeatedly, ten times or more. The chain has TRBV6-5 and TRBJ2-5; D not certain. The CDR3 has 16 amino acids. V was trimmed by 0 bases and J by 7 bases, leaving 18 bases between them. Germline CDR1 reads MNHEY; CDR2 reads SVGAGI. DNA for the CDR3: TGTGCCAGCAGTTACTCGGTGGGCACGGCAATGGTGACCCAGTACTTC. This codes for CASSYSVGTAMVTQYF.

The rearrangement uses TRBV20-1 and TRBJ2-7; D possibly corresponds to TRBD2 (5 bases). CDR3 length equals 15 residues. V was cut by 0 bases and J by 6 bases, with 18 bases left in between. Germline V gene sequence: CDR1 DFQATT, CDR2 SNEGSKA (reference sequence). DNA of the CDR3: TGCAGTGCTAGAGAGACCCGGGGTGCGTCTCGCGAGCAGTACTTC. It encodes CSARETRGASREQYF.

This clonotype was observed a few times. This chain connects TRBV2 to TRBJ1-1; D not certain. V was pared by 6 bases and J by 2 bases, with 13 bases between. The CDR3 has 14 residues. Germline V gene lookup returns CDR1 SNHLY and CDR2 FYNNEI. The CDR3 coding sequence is TGTGCCAGCAGCCTAAAGATAATAAACACTGAAGCTTTCTTT. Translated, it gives CASSLKIINTEAFF.

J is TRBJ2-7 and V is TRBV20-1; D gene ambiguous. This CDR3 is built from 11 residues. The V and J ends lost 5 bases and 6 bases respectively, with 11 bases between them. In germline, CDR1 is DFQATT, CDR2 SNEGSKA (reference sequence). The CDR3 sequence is CSAQVLREQYF. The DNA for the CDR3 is TGCAGTGCTCAGGTCCTACGCGAGCAGTACTTC.

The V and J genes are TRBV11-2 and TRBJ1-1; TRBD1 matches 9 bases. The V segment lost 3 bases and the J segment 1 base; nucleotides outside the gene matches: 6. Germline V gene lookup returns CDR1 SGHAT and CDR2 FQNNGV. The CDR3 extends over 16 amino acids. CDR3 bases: TGTGCCAGCAGCTTGGGCCACAGGGGGCGGAACACTGAAGCTTTCTTT. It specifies CASSLGHRGRNTEAFF. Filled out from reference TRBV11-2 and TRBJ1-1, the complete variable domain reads EAGVAQSPRYKIIEKRQSVAFWCNPISGHATLYWYQQILGQGPKLLIQFQNNGVVDDSQLPKDRFSAERLKGVDSTLKIQPAKLEDSAVYLCASSLGHRGRNTEAFFGQGTRLTVV.

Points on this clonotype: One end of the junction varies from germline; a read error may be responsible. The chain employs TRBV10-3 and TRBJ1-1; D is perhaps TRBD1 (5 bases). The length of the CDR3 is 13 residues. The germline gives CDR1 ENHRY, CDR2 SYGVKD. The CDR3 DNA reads TGTGCCATCAGTGCTGCTTCGGGGACTGGAGCTTTCTTT. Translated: CAISAASGTGAFF.

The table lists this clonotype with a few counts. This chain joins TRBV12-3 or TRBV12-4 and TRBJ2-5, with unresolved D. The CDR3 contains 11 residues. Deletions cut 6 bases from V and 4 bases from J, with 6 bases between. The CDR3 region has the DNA TGTGCCAGCAGGTGGGGAGAGACCCAGTACTTC. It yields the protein CASRWGETQYF.

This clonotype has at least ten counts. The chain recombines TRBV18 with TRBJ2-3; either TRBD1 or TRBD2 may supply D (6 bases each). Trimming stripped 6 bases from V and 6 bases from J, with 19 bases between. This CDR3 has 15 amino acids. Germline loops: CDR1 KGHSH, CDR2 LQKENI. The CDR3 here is CASSPGGGHGDTQYF. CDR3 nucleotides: TGTGCCAGCTCCCCCGGAGGGGGGCACGGGGATACGCAGTATTTT.

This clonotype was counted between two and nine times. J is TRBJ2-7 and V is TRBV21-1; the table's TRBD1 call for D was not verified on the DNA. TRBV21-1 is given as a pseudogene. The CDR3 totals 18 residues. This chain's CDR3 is CASSKDQGATGLGYEQYF. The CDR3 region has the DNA TGTGCCAGCAGCAAAGATCAGGGGGCGACAGGTTTAGGTTACGAGCAGTACTTC.

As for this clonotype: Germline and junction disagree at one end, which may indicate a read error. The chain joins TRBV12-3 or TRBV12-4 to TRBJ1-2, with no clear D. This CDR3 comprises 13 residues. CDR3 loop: CASSLAERAGYTF. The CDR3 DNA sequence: TGTGCCAGCAGTCTAGCCGAGCGGGCCGGCTACACCTTC.

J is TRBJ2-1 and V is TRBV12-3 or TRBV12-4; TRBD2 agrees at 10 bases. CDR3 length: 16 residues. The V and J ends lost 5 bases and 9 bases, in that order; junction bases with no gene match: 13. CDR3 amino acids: CASSPLPSGSTVEQFF. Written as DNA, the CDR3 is TGTGCCAGCAGTCCCCTCCCTAGCGGGAGTACGGTTGAGCAGTTCTTC.

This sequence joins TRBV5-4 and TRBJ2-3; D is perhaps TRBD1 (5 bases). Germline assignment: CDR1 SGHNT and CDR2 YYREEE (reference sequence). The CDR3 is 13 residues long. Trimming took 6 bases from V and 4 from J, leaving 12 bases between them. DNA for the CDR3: TGTGCCAGCAATTCAGGGTGGGCAGATACGCAGTATTTT. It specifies CASNSGWADTQYF.

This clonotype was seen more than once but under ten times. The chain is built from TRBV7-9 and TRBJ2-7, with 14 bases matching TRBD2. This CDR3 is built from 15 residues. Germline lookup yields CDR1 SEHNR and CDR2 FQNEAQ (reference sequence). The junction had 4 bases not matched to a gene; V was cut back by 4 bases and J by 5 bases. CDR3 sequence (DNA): TGTGCCAGCAGCTCTTCGACTAGCGGGGGGGACGAGCAGTACTTC. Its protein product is CASSSSTSGGDEQYF.

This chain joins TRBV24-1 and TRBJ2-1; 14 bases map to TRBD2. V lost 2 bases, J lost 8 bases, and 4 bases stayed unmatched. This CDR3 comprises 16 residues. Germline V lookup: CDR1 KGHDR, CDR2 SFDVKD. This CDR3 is CATSDSGLAGVDEQFF. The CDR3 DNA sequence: TGTGCCACCAGTGATTCGGGACTAGCGGGAGTGGATGAGCAGTTCTTC.

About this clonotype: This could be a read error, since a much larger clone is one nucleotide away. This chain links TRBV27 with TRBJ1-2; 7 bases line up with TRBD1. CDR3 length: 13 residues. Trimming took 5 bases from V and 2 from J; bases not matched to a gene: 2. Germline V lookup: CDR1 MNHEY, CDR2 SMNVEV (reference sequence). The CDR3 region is CASSDRENYGYTF. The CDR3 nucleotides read TGTGCCAGCAGTGACAGGGAGAACTATGGCTACACCTTC.

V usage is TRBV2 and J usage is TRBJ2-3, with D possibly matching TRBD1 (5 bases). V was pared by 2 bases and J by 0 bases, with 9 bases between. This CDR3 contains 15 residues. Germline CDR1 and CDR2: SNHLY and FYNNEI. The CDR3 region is CASSEFRVSTDTQYF. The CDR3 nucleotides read TGTGCCAGCAGTGAATTCAGGGTCAGCACAGATACGCAGTATTTT. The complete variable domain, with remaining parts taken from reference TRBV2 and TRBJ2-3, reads EPEVTQTPSHQVTQMGQEVILRCVPISNHLYFYWYRQILGQKVEFLVSFYNNEISEKSEIFDDQFSVERPDGSNFTLKIRSTKLEDSAMYFCASSEFRVSTDTQYFGPGTRLTVL.

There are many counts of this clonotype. The CDR3 region is CASKPRIGTLFNYGYTF. The CDR3 DNA reads as TGTGCCAGCAAGCCTCGGATAGGGACACTCTTTAACTATGGCTACACCTTC. This chain connects TRBV12-3 or TRBV12-4 to TRBJ1-2, with D possibly being TRBD1 (6 bases). The length of the CDR3 is 17 residues. V was shortened by 7 bases and J by 1 base, with 22 bases between the two germline ends.

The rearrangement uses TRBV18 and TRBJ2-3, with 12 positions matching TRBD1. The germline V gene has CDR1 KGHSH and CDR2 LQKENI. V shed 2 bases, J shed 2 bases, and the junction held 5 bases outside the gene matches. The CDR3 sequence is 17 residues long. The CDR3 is CASSPIGTGGNTDTQYF. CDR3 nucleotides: TGTGCCAGCTCACCAATCGGGACAGGGGGCAACACAGATACGCAGTATTTT.

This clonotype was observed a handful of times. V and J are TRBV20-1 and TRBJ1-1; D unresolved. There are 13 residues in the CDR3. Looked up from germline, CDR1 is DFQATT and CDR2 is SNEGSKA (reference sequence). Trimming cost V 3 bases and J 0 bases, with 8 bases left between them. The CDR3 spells CSASLSVNTEAFF. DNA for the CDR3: TGCAGTGCTAGTCTATCGGTGAACACTGAAGCTTTCTTT.

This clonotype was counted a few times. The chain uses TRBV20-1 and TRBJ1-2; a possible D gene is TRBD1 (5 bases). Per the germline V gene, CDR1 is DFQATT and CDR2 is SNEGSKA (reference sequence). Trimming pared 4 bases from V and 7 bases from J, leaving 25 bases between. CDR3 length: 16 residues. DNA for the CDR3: TGCAGTGCTACCTCCCGACAGACCTCCTTGGGACGTGGCTACACCTTC. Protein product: CSATSRQTSLGRGYTF.

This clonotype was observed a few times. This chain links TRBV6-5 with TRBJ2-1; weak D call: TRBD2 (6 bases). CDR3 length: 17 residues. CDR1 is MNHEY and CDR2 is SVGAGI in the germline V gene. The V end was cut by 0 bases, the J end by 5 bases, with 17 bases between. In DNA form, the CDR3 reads TGTGCCAGCAGTTACTCGACGTCAGGGAGCGGGCACAATGAGCAGTTCTTC. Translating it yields CASSYSTSGSGHNEQFF.